This TCR beta chain is from a study of radiotherapy plus CTLA-4 blockade in lung cancer. Ipilimumab CTLA-4 blockade and focal radiation were given to patients with chemo-refractory metastatic non-small-cell lung cancer. V lost 6 bases and J lost 5, with 13 bases in between. The CDR3 is made up of 13 amino acids. The V gene's germline CDR1 is ENHRY and CDR2 SYGVKD. This table comes from immunoSEQ multiplex PCR, and its TCRdb copy is limited to in-frame clones, with some not included. The sample includes 81,000 or so clones, over 80% of them seen just once. The V and J genes are TRBV10-3 and TRBJ1-1, with D perhaps TRBD1 (5 bases). The sample was peripheral blood, taken from a patient treated with radiotherapy plus ipilimumab. The origin of this receptor is a human donor with non-small cell lung cancer that progressed on radiotherapy plus ipilimumab. CDR3 amino acids: CAIRSQPGTEAFF. The CDR3 DNA reads TGTGCCATCAGGAGCCAGCCAGGGACTGAAGCTTTCTTT.